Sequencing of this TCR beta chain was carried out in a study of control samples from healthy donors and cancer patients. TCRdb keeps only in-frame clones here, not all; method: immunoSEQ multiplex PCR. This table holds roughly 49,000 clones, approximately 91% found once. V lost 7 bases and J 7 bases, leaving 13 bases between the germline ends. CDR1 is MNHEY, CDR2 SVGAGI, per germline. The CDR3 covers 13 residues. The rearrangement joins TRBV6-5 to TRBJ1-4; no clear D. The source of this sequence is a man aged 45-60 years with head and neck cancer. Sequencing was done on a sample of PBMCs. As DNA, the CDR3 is TGTGCCAGCACTAGAGGAACGCGTGAAAAACTGTTTTTT. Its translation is CASTRGTREKLFF.